Listed here are 7 T cell receptor beta chains from one sample, sequenced in a study of cytomegalovirus exposure and HLA in healthy donors (dated by TCRdb to 2017 to 2019). Library generation was performed with the immunoSEQ multiplex PCR assay. For the multiplex PCR, a mixture combining 60 forward primers for TCR Vbeta segments and 13 reverse primers for TCR Jbeta segments was used. Here the immuneACCESS table is served through TCRdb, limited to in-frame sequences with V and J called. Missing clones are a known gap in these copies; in checked studies unresolved V genes cover under half, and the rest lacks a known reason. The sample table lists 180,000 or so clones, nearly 80% of them with a count of one. The ten largest clones take up about 3% of the sample. The sample taken for sequencing was PBMCs. These receptor sequences come from a female donor in good health and CMV-seronegative.

This clone has just a few counts. The genes are TRBV7-2 and TRBJ2-1, with D perhaps TRBD2 (6 bases). V was trimmed by 2 bases and J by 6 bases, leaving 14 bases between them. CDR3 length equals 15 residues. Germline V gene sequence: CDR1 SGHTA, CDR2 FQGNSA. CDR3 amino acids: CASSLLGRDPNEQFF. CDR3 nucleotide sequence: TGTGCCAGCAGCTTATTAGGGCGGGACCCCAATGAGCAGTTCTTC.

The chain combines TRBV19 with TRBJ2-7; 9 bases are a match to TRBD1. Trimming cost V 6 bases and J 6 bases; bases outside gene matches: 9. Germline V gene lookup returns CDR1 LNHDA and CDR2 SQIVND (reference sequence). The CDR3 contains 14 residues. The CDR3 protein is CASSGTGTYGEQYF. In DNA, the CDR3 is TGTGCCAGTAGCGGGACAGGGACTTATGGCGAGCAGTACTTC. Full variable domain (outside the CDR3, taken from reference TRBV19 and TRBJ2-7): DGGITQSPKYLFRKEGQNVTLSCEQNLNHDAMYWYRQDPGQGLRLIYYSQIVNDFQKGDIAEGYSVSREKKESFPLTVTSAQKNPTAFYLCASSGTGTYGEQYFGPGTRLTVT.

The gene calls are TRBV7-8 and TRBJ2-1; 8 bases align to TRBD2. The CDR3 sequence is 16 residues long. From germline, CDR1 is SGHVS and CDR2 FQNEAQ. With 4 bases clipped from V and 6 bases from J, the junction kept 11 bases outside the gene matches. CDR3 region: CASSSSGGSLGNEQFF. In DNA, the CDR3 is TGTGCCAGCAGCTCCTCGGGGGGGAGTCTGGGCAATGAGCAGTTCTTC.

This chain's CDR3 is CASSERGTGTYNEQFF. DNA of the CDR3: TGTGCCAGCAGTGAAAGGGGTACAGGGACCTACAATGAGCAGTTCTTC. The chain combines TRBV6-1 with TRBJ2-1, with D perhaps matching TRBD1 (6 bases). This CDR3 region has 16 residues. The V gene lost 2 bases and the J gene lost 2 bases, with 13 bases spanning the gap. Germline V lookup: CDR1 MNHNS, CDR2 SASEGT.

This sequence joins TRBV9 and TRBJ2-7, with 8 bases identical to TRBD1. Losses at the gene ends were 4 bases for V and 4 bases for J; bases not matched to a gene: 10. There are 15 residues in the CDR3. Per germline, CDR1 SGDLS and CDR2 YYNGEE. The CDR3, as DNA: TGTGCCAGCAGCTTCCGGGACAGGCCTCTATACGAGCAGTACTTC. Translated, it gives CASSFRDRPLYEQYF.

This chain joins TRBV29-1 and TRBJ2-3; 9 bases fit TRBD2. The J segment lost 4 bases and the V segment lost 8 bases, leaving 13 bases of the junction unmatched. CDR3 size: 15 residues. CDR1 is SQVTM and CDR2 is ANQGSEA in the germline V gene. The CDR3 nucleotides are TGCAGCATTAGCGGGAGTAAGGTGGGCGCAGATACGCAGTATTTT. Translation gives CSISGSKVGADTQYF.

This chain connects TRBV6-4 to TRBJ1-3; D is possibly TRBD1 (5 bases). Germline V CDR1 and CDR2: MRHNA, SNTAGT. V lost 5 bases, J lost 0 bases, and 8 bases lay in between. This CDR3 has 14 residues. The CDR3 region has the DNA TGTGCCAGCAGTCCTGACAGCTCTGGAAACACCATATATTTT. It encodes CASSPDSSGNTIYF.